Below are 32 T cell receptor beta chains sequenced from a single sample in a study of blood T cell repertoires in COVID-19. Clones were read by immunoSEQ multiplex PCR, and TCRdb kept only the in-frame ones, dropping some. The table shows fewer than 350,000 clones, with roughly 87% occurring only once. Sample: peripheral blood. The receptors come from a man younger than 45 with COVID-19, enrolled during active disease.

The chain uses TRBV2 and TRBJ1-6; D ambiguous. This CDR3 spans 12 amino acids. V gave up 7 bases and J gave up 6 bases, with 7 bases separating them. Germline-derived CDR1 and CDR2 are SNHLY and FYNNEI. CDR3 sequence (DNA): TGTGCCAGCACCTTCCTTAATTCACCCCTCCACTTT. This codes for CASTFLNSPLHF.

The chain joins TRBV24-1 to TRBJ1-5, with TRBD1 matching over 12 bases. Germline V gene sequence: CDR1 KGHDR, CDR2 SFDVKD. The CDR3 sequence is 17 residues long. V was pared by 5 bases and J by 3 bases, with 7 bases of the junction left unmatched. The CDR3 sequence is CATSGQGDRGPNQPQHF. CDR3 bases: TGTGCCACCAGTGGCCAGGGGGACAGGGGGCCCAATCAGCCCCAGCATTTT.

The V gene is TRBV29-1, the J gene TRBJ1-1, with 7 positions matching TRBD1. The CDR3 spans 14 residues. Germline V gene lookup returns CDR1 SQVTM and CDR2 ANQGSEA. Losses at the gene ends were 6 bases for V and 2 bases for J; bases not matched to a gene: 9. The CDR3 protein is CSVLNRGGNTEAFF. CDR3 DNA: TGCAGCGTACTTAACAGGGGAGGCAACACTGAAGCTTTCTTT. The full variable domain, with the rest looked up from reference TRBV29-1 and TRBJ1-1, is SAVISQKPSRDICQRGTSLTIQCQVDSQVTMMFWYRQQPGQSLTLIATANQGSEATYESGFVIDKFPISRPNLTFSTLTVSNMSPEDSSIYLCSVLNRGGNTEAFFGQGTRLTVV.

The J gene is TRBJ1-3, the V gene TRBV12-3 or TRBV12-4; D is unclear. CDR3 length equals 12 residues. The V end was cut by 7 bases, the J end by 7 bases, with 11 bases between. The DNA for the CDR3 is TGTGCCAGCACCGGGGTCGGGAACACCATATATTTT. Translation gives CASTGVGNTIYF.

This chain connects TRBV10-3 to TRBJ2-4; a possible D gene is TRBD1 (6 bases). Per germline, CDR1 ENHRY and CDR2 SYGVKD. The CDR3 contains 13 residues. V lost 5 bases and J lost 9, with 14 bases in between. CDR3 in amino acids: CAISRTVESIQYF. As DNA, the CDR3 is TGTGCCATCAGTAGGACAGTGGAAAGCATTCAGTACTTC.

The chain links TRBV18 to TRBJ2-7, with TRBD1 matching over 8 bases. CDR1 is KGHSH and CDR2 is LQKENI in the germline V gene. CDR3 length: 16 amino acids. With 1 base clipped from V and 0 bases from J, the junction kept 5 bases outside the gene matches. The CDR3 DNA is TGTGCCAGCTCACCACTAACAGGGGGAAGCTCCTACGAGCAGTACTTC. This encodes CASSPLTGGSSYEQYF.

The chain carries TRBV18 and TRBJ1-4; 7 bases fit TRBD1. CDR3 length: 14 amino acids. J gave up 4 bases and V 3 bases, and 2 bases lay outside the gene matches. Germline V lookup: CDR1 KGHSH, CDR2 LQKENI. The chain's CDR3 is CASSPGQSNEKLFF. The CDR3, as DNA: TGTGCCAGCTCACCGGGACAGAGTAATGAAAAACTGTTTTTT.

This sequence joins TRBV24-1 and TRBJ2-3, with 12 positions matching TRBD2. The CDR3 loop spans 16 amino acids. The J segment lost 2 bases and the V segment lost 3 bases, leaving 2 bases of the junction unmatched. CDR1 and CDR2 (germline): KGHDR, SFDVKD. In DNA, the CDR3 is TGTGCCACCAGTGATCTAGCGGGAGGGTCCACAGATACGCAGTATTTT. Its protein product is CATSDLAGGSTDTQYF.

CDR3 DNA sequence: TGCAGCGTGGGGGGGACAAACATTCAGTACTTC. It yields the protein CSVGGTNIQYF. This sequence joins TRBV20-1 and TRBJ2-4, with 7 positions matching TRBD2. The CDR3 has 11 amino acids. Germline V gives CDR1 DFQATT, CDR2 SNEGSKA (reference sequence).

This clone was observed once. The rearrangement links TRBV7-4 to TRBJ2-7; maybe TRBD1 (6 bases). The V gene's germline CDR1 is SGHVT and CDR2 SQSDAQ. The ends were cut back, 5 bases at V and 5 bases at J, with 10 bases in the middle. This CDR3 region has 12 residues. CDR3 sequence reads: CASSKQGHEQYF. The CDR3 nucleotides read TGTGCCAGCAGCAAACAGGGCCACGAGCAGTACTTC.

J is TRBJ2-1 and V is TRBV24-1; 9 bases are shared with TRBD2. The CDR3 extends over 15 amino acids. The V segment lost 0 bases and the J segment 9 bases; nucleotides outside the gene matches: 5. CDR1 and CDR2 (germline): KGHDR, SFDVKD. DNA of the CDR3: TGTGCCACCAGTGATTTGGGACTAGCGTCCGGTGAGCAGTTCTTC. Its translation is CATSDLGLASGEQFF.

This chain joins TRBV2 and TRBJ2-5, with TRBD2 as a possible D gene (6 bases). CDR3 length: 15 residues. Germline CDR1 is SNHLY and CDR2 is FYNNEI. V was shortened by 5 bases and J by 3 bases, with 16 bases between the two germline ends. The CDR3 region is CASSFLGGGEETQYF. DNA for the CDR3: TGTGCCAGCAGTTTCTTGGGGGGTGGGGAAGAGACCCAGTACTTC.

The chain links TRBV19 to TRBJ2-1, with 8 bases aligning to TRBD1. The CDR3 runs to 15 residues. The V segment lost 4 bases and the J segment 4 bases; nucleotides outside the gene matches: 6. Germline V gene data show CDR1 as LNHDA and CDR2 as SQIVND (reference sequence). The CDR3 region has the DNA TGTGCCAGTAGTAAGAGAGGGACAGGATACAATGAGCAGTTCTTC. The encoded protein is CASSKRGTGYNEQFF.

The chain joins TRBV2 to TRBJ2-1; 9 bases line up with TRBD2. V shed 1 base and J 7 bases; nucleotides not matched to a gene: 2. The germline CDR1 and CDR2 sequences are SNHLY and FYNNEI. CDR3 length: 14 residues. The CDR3 here is CASSEGLAGNEQFF. The DNA of the CDR3 is TGTGCCAGCAGTGAAGGGCTAGCGGGGAATGAGCAGTTCTTC. Full variable domain (remainder filled in from reference TRBV2 and TRBJ2-1): EPEVTQTPSHQVTQMGQEVILRCVPISNHLYFYWYRQILGQKVEFLVSFYNNEISEKSEIFDDQFSVERPDGSNFTLKIRSTKLEDSAMYFCASSEGLAGNEQFFGPGTRLTVL.

The chain couples TRBV25-1 to TRBJ1-4; a weak D match, TRBD1 (6 bases). V lost 2 bases, J lost 3 bases, and 19 bases lay in between. CDR3 length: 18 amino acids. Germline CDR1 and CDR2: MGHDK and SYGVNS. In DNA, the CDR3 is TGTGCCAGCAGTGAAGTAACAGGGAAAATATCCTCTAATGAAAAACTGTTTTTT. It translates to CASSEVTGKISSNEKLFF. Full variable domain (rest looked up from reference TRBV25-1 and TRBJ1-4): EADIYQTPRYLVIGTGKKITLECSQTMGHDKMYWYQQDPGMELHLIHYSYGVNSTEKGDLSSESTVSRIRTEHFPLTLESARPSHTSQYLCASSEVTGKISSNEKLFFGSGTQLSVL.

This chain joins TRBV4-1 and TRBJ2-5, with TRBD2 matching 9 bases. The CDR3 totals 17 residues. Germline CDR1 MGHRA, CDR2 YSYEKL. V shed 1 base and J 4 bases; nucleotides not matched to a gene: 10. The CDR3 spells CASSQVGLAGGRETQYF. CDR3 in DNA: TGCGCCAGCAGCCAAGTGGGACTTGCGGGGGGGCGAGAGACCCAGTACTTC.

The chain is built from TRBV6-1 and TRBJ1-3; unclear D gene. The germline gives CDR1 MNHNS, CDR2 SASEGT. V lost 2 bases, J lost 2 bases, and 16 bases lay in between. The CDR3 sequence is 17 residues long. The DNA for the CDR3 is TGTGCCAGCAGTGAAAGAGGGCAGATTAGGACTGGAAACACCATATATTTT. Residues: CASSERGQIRTGNTIYF.

The rearrangement uses TRBV7-9 and TRBJ1-5; unclear D gene. The germline gives CDR1 SEHNR, CDR2 FQNEAQ (reference sequence). V was pared by 4 bases and J by 1 base, with 14 bases between. This CDR3 has 16 residues. Here the CDR3 DNA reads TGTGCCAGCAGCTCTATCGATAGAAGAAGCAATCAGCCCCAGCATTTT. Residues: CASSSIDRRSNQPQHF.

V and J are TRBV12-5 and TRBJ1-1; D is undetermined. This CDR3 spans 12 amino acids. The V end lost 4 bases, the J end lost 2 bases, and 5 bases lay between the germline ends. Germline-derived CDR1 and CDR2 are LGHNT and FRNRAP. The CDR3 loop is CASGSPNTEAFF. The CDR3 DNA follows: TGTGCTAGTGGTTCCCCTAACACTGAAGCTTTCTTT.

The rearrangement links TRBV11-3 to TRBJ2-3, with 7 bases fitting TRBD2. Losses at the gene ends were 1 base for V and 2 bases for J; bases not matched to a gene: 3. In germline, CDR1 is SGHNT, CDR2 YENEEA. The CDR3 spans 15 residues. This CDR3 reads CASSLGRLATDTQYF. The DNA for the CDR3 is TGTGCCAGCAGCTTAGGGAGACTAGCCACAGATACGCAGTATTTT.

The chain is built from TRBV6-2 or TRBV6-3 and TRBJ1-5; no clear D. The V end was cut by 3 bases, the J end by 6 bases, with 12 bases between. Germline V lookup: CDR1 MNHEY, CDR2 SVGEGT. CDR3 length: 14 residues. In nucleotides, the CDR3 is TGTGCCAGCAGTTATTGGGAGTTGGGTCAGCCCCAGCATTTT. Encoded protein: CASSYWELGQPQHF.

The chain uses TRBV30 and TRBJ2-1; D perhaps matches TRBD2 (6 bases). There are 13 residues in the CDR3. Trimming removed 5 bases from V and 3 bases from J, with 11 bases in between. CDR1 GTSNPN and CDR2 SVGIG come from the germline V gene (reference sequence). The CDR3 DNA reads TGTGCCTGGGCCCGAGCGGGCTACAATGAGCAGTTCTTC. Its protein product is CAWARAGYNEQFF.

This clone was seen a single time. The chain has TRBV11-2 and TRBJ1-2; D ambiguous. Per the germline V gene, CDR1 is SGHAT and CDR2 is FQNNGV. CDR3 length equals 13 residues. Trimming pared 1 base from V and 4 bases from J, leaving 7 bases between. For the CDR3, the DNA is TGTGCCAGCAGCTTAGGTCAGTCCTATGGCTACACCTTC. The encoded protein is CASSLGQSYGYTF.

The chain employs TRBV7-6 and TRBJ2-1; 9 nucleotides line up with TRBD1. V lost 6 bases and J lost 7; bases outside the gene matches: 13. Germline lookup yields CDR1 SGHVS and CDR2 FNYEAQ. The CDR3 is made up of 16 amino acids. This CDR3 is CASRDLTGGAGNEQFF. The CDR3 DNA is TGTGCCAGCAGGGACCTAACAGGGGGCGCCGGGAATGAGCAGTTCTTC. Combining the CDR3 with reference TRBV7-6 and TRBJ2-1 gives the whole variable domain GAGVSQSPRYKVTKRGQDVALRCDPISGHVSLYWYRQALGQGPEFLTYFNYEAQQDKSGLPNDRFSAERPEGSISTLTIQRTEQRDSAMYRCASRDLTGGAGNEQFFGPGTRLTVL.

The chain employs TRBV7-2 and TRBJ2-5, with TRBD2 identical over 9 bases. Per the germline V gene, CDR1 is SGHTA and CDR2 is FQGNSA. The trim removed 3 bases at V and 6 bases at J, leaving 14 bases unmatched. The CDR3 contains 17 residues. DNA for the CDR3: TGTGCCAGCAGCTTGCACGAAGGGACTAGCAGTCGAAAGACCCAGTACTTC. Residues: CASSLHEGTSSRKTQYF.

The rearrangement joins TRBV10-3 to TRBJ2-3, with 9 bases aligning to TRBD2. CDR3 length equals 16 residues. The trim removed 2 bases at V and 2 bases at J, leaving 5 bases unmatched. Germline CDR1 reads ENHRY; CDR2 reads SYGVKD. The CDR3: CAISERKRGDTDTQYF. DNA for the CDR3: TGTGCCATCAGTGAGAGAAAGCGGGGGGACACAGATACGCAGTATTTT.

J is TRBJ2-3 and V is TRBV24-1, with 10 positions matching TRBD2. Losses at the gene ends were 4 bases for V and 0 bases for J; bases not matched to a gene: 6. The germline V gene encodes CDR1 KGHDR and CDR2 SFDVKD. The CDR3 extends over 17 amino acids. The CDR3 spells CATSDSSGGASTDTQYF. In DNA, the CDR3 is TGTGCCACCAGTGACTCAAGCGGGGGGGCTAGCACAGATACGCAGTATTTT.

Turning to this clone: The sample holds other DNA sequences that translate to the same CDR3. V is TRBV27 and J is TRBJ2-3; the D is unclear. V was clipped by 2 bases and J by 2 bases, with 8 bases between them. The germline V gene encodes CDR1 MNHEY and CDR2 SMNVEV (reference sequence). This CDR3 comprises 14 residues. The chain's CDR3 is CASSLGSPTDTQYF. The CDR3 bases are TGTGCCAGCAGTTTAGGCTCTCCCACAGATACGCAGTATTTT.

In this sample, this clone turned up a few times. This chain connects TRBV9 to TRBJ2-5, with D perhaps matching TRBD2 (6 bases). V lost 7 bases to trimming and J lost 2 bases, with 15 bases between them. CDR1 is SGDLS and CDR2 is YYNGEE in the germline V gene. The CDR3 contains 14 residues. The CDR3 DNA is TGTGCCAGCTCCCCAGGAGGAGGGCAAGAGACCCAGTACTTC. Amino acids: CASSPGGGQETQYF.

This clone was found a few times. J is TRBJ2-3 and V is TRBV27, with 8 nucleotides matching TRBD1. The CDR3 spans 13 residues. J was trimmed by 8 bases and V by 9 bases; bases with no gene match: 10. The germline CDR1 and CDR2 sequences are MNHEY and SMNVEV (reference sequence). CDR3 DNA: TGTGCCAGGTCCTCTAGACAGGGGATTACGCAGTATTTT. As protein: CARSSRQGITQYF.

The count of this clone is one. This chain links TRBV9 with TRBJ2-7; D might be TRBD2 (6 bases). CDR1 and CDR2 from the germline V gene are SGDLS and YYNGEE. With 0 bases removed from V and 1 base from J, the gap between germline ends came to 20 bases. The CDR3 sequence is 18 residues long. The CDR3 spells CASSVGSRSGTWSYEQYF. CDR3 in DNA: TGTGCCAGCAGCGTAGGATCCAGATCCGGGACTTGGTCCTACGAGCAGTACTTC.

The chain combines TRBV15 with TRBJ1-5; D remains ambiguous. Per germline, CDR1 LNHNV and CDR2 YYDKDF (reference sequence). CDR3 length equals 15 residues. V lost 3 bases to trimming and J lost 2 bases, with 11 bases between them. CDR3 amino acids: CATSSALEGNQPQHF. The CDR3 DNA reads TGTGCCACCAGCAGTGCGCTCGAAGGCAATCAGCCCCAGCATTTT.